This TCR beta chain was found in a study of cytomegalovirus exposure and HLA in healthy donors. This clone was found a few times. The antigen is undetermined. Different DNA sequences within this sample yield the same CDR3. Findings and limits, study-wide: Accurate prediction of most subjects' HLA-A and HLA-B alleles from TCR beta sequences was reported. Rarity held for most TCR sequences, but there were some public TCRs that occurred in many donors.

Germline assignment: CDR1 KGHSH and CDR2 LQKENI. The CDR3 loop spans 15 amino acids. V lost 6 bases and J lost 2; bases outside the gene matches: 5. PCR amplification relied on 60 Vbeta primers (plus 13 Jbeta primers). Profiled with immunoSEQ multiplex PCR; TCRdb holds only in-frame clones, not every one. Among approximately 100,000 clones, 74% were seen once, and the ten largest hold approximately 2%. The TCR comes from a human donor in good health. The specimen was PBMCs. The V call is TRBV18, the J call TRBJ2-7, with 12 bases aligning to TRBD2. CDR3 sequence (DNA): TGTGCCAGCTCGCCCCGGACTAGCGGGGCCTACGAGCAGTACTTC. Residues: CASSPRTSGAYEQYF. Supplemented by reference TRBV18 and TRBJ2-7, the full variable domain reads NAGVMQNPRHLVRRRGQEARLRCSPMKGHSHVYWYRQLPEEGLKFMVYLQKENIIDESGMPKERFSAEFPKEGPSILRIQQVVRGDSAAYFCASSPRTSGAYEQYFGPGTRLTVT.